Presented here are 4 T cell receptor beta chains from one specimen sequenced in a study of blood T cell repertoires in COVID-19. Profiled with immunoSEQ multiplex PCR; TCRdb holds only in-frame clones, not every one. The data show 300,000 to 400,000 clones, with approximately 89% seen just once and less than 3.5% held by the top ten. Sequenced: peripheral blood. These receptors were obtained from a woman between 18 and 29 years old who had recovered from COVID-19.

The chain carries TRBV5-1 and TRBJ1-6; perhaps TRBD1 as D (6 bases). V was clipped by 2 bases and J by 7 bases, with 10 bases between them. Germline V CDR1 and CDR2: SGHRS, YFSETQ. CDR3 length equals 14 residues. The CDR3 reads CASSFNRENSPLHF. CDR3 coding DNA: TGCGCCAGCAGCTTTAACAGGGAGAATTCACCCCTCCACTTT.

The chain has TRBV4-3 and TRBJ2-5; D perhaps matches TRBD1 (5 bases). Trimming removed 0 bases from V and 5 bases from J, with 10 bases in between. The CDR3 extends over 14 amino acids. Germline loops: CDR1 LGHNA, CDR2 YSLEER. The CDR3 sequence is CASSQDTGWETQYF. As DNA, the CDR3 is TGCGCCAGCAGCCAAGATACAGGCTGGGAGACCCAGTACTTC.

This rearrangement joins TRBV30 to TRBJ1-4, with 9 positions matching TRBD1. The germline V gene encodes CDR1 GTSNPN and CDR2 SVGIG (reference sequence). CDR3 length equals 15 residues. J gave up 3 bases and V 2 bases, and 4 bases lay outside the gene matches. The CDR3 region has the DNA TGTGCCTGGAGTTACAGGGGGCTAGCTAATGAAAAACTGTTTTTT. It yields the protein CAWSYRGLANEKLFF.

V and J are TRBV14 and TRBJ2-1; 7 bases match TRBD2. Germline CDR1 reads SGHDN; CDR2 reads FVKESK. V was pared by 0 bases and J by 9 bases, with 8 bases of the junction left unmatched. The length of the CDR3 is 15 residues. The CDR3 region is CASSQDDREGFEQFF. In DNA, the CDR3 is TGTGCCAGCAGCCAAGATGATAGGGAGGGTTTTGAGCAGTTCTTC.